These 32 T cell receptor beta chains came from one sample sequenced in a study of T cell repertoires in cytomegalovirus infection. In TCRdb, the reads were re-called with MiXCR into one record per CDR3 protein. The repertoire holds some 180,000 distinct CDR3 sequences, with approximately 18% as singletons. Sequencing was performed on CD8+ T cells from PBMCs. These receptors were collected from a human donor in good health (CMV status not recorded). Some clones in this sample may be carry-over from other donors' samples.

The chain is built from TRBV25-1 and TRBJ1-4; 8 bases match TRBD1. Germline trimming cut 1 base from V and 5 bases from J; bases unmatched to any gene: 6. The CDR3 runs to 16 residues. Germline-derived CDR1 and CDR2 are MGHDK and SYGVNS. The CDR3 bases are TGTGCCAGCAGTGAATTTCCGACAGGGGTAAATGAAAAACTGTTTTTT. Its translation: CASSEFPTGVNEKLFF.

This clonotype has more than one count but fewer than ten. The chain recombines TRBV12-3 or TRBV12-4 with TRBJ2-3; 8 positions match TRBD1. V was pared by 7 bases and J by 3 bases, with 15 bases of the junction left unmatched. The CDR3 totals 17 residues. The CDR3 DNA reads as TGTGCCAGCACCCCGGACAGGGCCCGTATGGGGACAGATACGCAGTATTTT. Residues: CASTPDRARMGTDTQYF.

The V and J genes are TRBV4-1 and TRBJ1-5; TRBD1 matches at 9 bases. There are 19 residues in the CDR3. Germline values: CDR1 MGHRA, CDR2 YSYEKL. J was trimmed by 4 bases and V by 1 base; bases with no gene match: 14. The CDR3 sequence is CASSQVVLARTGENQPQHF. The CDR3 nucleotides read TGCGCCAGCAGCCAAGTAGTATTGGCCCGGACAGGGGAGAATCAGCCCCAGCATTTT.

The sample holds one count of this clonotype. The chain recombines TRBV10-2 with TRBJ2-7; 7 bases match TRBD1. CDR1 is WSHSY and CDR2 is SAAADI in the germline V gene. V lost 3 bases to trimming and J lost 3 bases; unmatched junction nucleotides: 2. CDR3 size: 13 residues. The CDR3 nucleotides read TGCGCCAGCAGTGACCGGGACAGCTACGAGCAGTACTTC. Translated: CASSDRDSYEQYF.

In DNA form, the CDR3 reads TGTGCCAGCAGTTACACGACCGGGACAGTACAAGAGACCCAGTACTTC. It yields the protein CASSYTTGTVQETQYF. This chain links TRBV6-5 with TRBJ2-5; 7 bases fit TRBD1. Per germline, CDR1 MNHEY and CDR2 SVGAGI. J was trimmed by 2 bases and V by 2 bases; bases with no gene match: 8. The CDR3 loop spans 16 amino acids.

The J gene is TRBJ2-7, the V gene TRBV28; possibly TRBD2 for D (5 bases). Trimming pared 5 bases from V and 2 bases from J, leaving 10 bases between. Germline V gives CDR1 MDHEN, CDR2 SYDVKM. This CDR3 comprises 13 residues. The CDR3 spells CASSGRRTYEQYF. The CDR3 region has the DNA TGTGCCAGCAGTGGCAGGAGGACCTACGAGCAGTACTTC.

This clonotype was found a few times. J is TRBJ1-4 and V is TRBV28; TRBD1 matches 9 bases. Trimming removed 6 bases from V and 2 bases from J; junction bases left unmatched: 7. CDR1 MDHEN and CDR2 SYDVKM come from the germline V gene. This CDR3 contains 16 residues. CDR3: CASSRGDRETNEKLFF. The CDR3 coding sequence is TGTGCCAGCAGCCGCGGGGACAGGGAGACTAATGAAAAACTGTTTTTT.

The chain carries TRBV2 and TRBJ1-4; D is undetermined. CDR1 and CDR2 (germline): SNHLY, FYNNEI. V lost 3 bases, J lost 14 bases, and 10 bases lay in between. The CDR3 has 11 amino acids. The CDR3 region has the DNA TGTGCCAGCAGTGATGGTTACCGGCTGTTTTTT. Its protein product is CASSDGYRLFF.

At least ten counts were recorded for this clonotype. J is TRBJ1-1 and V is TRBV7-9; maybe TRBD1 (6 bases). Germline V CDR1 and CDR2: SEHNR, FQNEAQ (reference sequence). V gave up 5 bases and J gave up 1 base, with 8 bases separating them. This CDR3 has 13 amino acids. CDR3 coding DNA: TGTGCCAGCAGCCCACAGGGGAACACTGAAGCTTTCTTT. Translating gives CASSPQGNTEAFF. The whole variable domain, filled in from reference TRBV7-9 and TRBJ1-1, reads DTGVSQNPRHKITKRGQNVTFRCDPISEHNRLYWYRQTLGQGPEFLTYFQNEAQLEKSRLLSDRFSAERPKGSFSTLEIQRTEQGDSAMYLCASSPQGNTEAFFGQGTRLTVV.

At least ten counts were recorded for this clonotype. The CDR3 loop reads CASSLAHRLSTEAFF. The CDR3 coding sequence is TGTGCCAGCAGCTTAGCCCACAGGTTGAGCACTGAAGCTTTCTTT. This chain uses TRBV7-9 with TRBJ1-1; perhaps TRBD1 as D (5 bases). Per the germline V gene, CDR1 is SEHNR and CDR2 is FQNEAQ (reference sequence). The germline V and J ends were trimmed by 0 bases and 4 bases, with 12 bases remaining between them. CDR3 size: 15 residues.

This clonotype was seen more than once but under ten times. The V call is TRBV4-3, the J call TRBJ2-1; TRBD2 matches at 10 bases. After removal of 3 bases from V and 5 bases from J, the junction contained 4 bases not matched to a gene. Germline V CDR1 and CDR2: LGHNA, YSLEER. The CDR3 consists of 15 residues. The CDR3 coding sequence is TGCGCCAGCAGCCAGGTTCTAGCGGGGGACAATGAGCAGTTCTTC. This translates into CASSQVLAGDNEQFF.

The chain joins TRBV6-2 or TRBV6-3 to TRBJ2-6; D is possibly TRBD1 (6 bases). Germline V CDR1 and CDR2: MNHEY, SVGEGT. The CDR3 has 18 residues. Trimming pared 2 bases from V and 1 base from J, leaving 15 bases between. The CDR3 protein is CASSYGVQGSSGANVLTF. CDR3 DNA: TGTGCCAGCAGTTACGGGGTTCAGGGGTCGTCTGGGGCCAACGTCCTGACTTTC.

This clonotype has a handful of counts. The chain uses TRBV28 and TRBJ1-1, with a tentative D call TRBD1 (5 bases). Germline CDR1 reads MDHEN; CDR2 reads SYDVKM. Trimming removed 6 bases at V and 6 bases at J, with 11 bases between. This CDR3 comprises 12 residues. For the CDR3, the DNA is TGTGCCAGCAGAGGGGTACTATCTGAAGCTTTCTTT. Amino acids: CASRGVLSEAFF.

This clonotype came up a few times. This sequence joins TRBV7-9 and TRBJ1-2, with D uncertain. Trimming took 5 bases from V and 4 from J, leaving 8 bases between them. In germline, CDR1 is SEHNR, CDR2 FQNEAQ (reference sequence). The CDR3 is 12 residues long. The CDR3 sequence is CASSPRSYGYTF. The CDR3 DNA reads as TGTGCCAGCAGCCCTCGGTCCTATGGCTACACCTTC.

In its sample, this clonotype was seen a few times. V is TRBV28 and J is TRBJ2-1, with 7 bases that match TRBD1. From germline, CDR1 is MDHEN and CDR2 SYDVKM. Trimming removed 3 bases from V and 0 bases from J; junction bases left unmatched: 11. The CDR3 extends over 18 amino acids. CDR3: CASSFPSTGNRSYNEQFF. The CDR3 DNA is TGTGCCAGCAGTTTCCCCTCGACAGGGAACCGCTCCTACAATGAGCAGTTCTTC.

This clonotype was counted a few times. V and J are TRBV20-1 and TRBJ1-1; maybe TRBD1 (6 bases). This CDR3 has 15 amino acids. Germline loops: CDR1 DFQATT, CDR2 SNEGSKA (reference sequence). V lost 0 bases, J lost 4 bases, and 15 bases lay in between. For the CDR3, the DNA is TGCAGTGCTAGAGATGGGCCAGGGGTGGCCACTGAAGCTTTCTTT. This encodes CSARDGPGVATEAFF.

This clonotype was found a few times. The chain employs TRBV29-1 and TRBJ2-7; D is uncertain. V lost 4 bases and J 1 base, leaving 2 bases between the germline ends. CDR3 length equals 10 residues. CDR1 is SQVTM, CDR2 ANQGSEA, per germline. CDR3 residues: CSVVSYEQYF. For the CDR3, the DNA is TGCAGCGTTGTTTCCTACGAGCAGTACTTC.

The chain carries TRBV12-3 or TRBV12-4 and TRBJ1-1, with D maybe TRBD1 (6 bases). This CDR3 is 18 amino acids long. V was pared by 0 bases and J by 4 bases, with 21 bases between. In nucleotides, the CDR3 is TGTGCCAGCAGTTTAGCGGATCTACCGGGACACCGGATCACTGAAGCTTTCTTT. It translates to CASSLADLPGHRITEAFF.

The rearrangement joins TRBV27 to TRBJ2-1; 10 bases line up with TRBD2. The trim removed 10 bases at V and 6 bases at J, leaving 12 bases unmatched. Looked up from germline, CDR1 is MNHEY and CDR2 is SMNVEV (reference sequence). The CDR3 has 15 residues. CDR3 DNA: TGTGCCACTATACCCACCGGGACTAGCGTCAATGAGCAGTTCTTC. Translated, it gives CATIPTGTSVNEQFF.

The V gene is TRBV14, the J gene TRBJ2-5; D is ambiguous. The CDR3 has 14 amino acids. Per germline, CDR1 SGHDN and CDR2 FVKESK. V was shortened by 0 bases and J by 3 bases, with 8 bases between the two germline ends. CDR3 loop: CASSQESYEETQYF. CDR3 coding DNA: TGTGCCAGCAGCCAAGAATCATACGAAGAGACCCAGTACTTC.

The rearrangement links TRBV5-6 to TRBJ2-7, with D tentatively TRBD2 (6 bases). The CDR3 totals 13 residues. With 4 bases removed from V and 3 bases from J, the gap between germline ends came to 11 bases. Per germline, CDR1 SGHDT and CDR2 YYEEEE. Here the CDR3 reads CASSPGDFYEQYF. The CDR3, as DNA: TGTGCCAGCAGCCCCGGGGACTTCTACGAGCAGTACTTC.

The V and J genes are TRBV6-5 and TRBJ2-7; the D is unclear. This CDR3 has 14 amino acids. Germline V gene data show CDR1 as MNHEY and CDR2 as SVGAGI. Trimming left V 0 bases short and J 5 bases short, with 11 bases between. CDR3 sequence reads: CASSYSIGANEQYF. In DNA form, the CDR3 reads TGTGCCAGCAGTTACTCGATCGGTGCCAACGAGCAGTACTTC.

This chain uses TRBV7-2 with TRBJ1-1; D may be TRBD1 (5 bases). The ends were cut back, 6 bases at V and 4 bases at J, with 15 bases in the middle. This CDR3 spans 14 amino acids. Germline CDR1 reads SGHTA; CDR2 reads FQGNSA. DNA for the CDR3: TGTGCCAGCAGGCCACCTACAGGTCTCACTGAAGCTTTCTTT. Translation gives CASRPPTGLTEAFF.

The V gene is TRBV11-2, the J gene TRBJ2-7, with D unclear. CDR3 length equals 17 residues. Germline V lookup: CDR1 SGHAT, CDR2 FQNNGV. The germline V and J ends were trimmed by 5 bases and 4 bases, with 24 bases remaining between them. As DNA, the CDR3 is TGTGCCAGCAGCCGGAACCCTCGGACGGATTACCTTTACGAGCAGTACTTC. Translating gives CASSRNPRTDYLYEQYF.

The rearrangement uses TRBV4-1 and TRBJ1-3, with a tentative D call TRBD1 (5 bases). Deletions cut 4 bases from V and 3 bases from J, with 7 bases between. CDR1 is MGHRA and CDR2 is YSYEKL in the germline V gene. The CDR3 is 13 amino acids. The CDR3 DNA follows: TGCGCCAGCAGCCCAGGGCTTGGAAACACCATATATTTT. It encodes CASSPGLGNTIYF.

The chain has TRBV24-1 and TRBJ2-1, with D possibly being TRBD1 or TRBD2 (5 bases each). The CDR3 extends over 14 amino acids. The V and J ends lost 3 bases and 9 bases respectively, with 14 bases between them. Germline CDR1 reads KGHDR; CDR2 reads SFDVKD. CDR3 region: CATSDRDHSSEQFF. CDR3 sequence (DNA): TGTGCCACCAGTGATAGGGACCATTCCAGTGAGCAGTTCTTC.

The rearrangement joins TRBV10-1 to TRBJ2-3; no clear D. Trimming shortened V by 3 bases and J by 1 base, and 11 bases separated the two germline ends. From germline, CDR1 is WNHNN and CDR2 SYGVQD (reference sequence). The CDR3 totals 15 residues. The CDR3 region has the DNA TGCGCCAGCAGTGACCACTCTTCACGCACAGATACGCAGTATTTT. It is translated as CASSDHSSRTDTQYF.

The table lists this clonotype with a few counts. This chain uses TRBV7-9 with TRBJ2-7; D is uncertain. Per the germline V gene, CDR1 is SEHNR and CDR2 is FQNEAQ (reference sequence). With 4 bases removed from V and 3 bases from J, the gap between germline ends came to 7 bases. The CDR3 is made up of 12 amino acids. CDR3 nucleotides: TGTGCCAGCAGCTCCGGCCACTACGAGCAGTACTTC. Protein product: CASSSGHYEQYF. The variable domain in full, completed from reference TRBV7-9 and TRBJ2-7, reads DTGVSQNPRHKITKRGQNVTFRCDPISEHNRLYWYRQTLGQGPEFLTYFQNEAQLEKSRLLSDRFSAERPKGSFSTLEIQRTEQGDSAMYLCASSSGHYEQYFGPGTRLTVT.

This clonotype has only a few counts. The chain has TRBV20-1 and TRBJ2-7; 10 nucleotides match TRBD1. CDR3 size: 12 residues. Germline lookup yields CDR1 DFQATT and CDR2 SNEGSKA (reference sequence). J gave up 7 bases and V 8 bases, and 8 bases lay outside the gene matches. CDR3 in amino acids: CSLGQGVEEQYF. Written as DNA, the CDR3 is TGCAGTTTAGGACAGGGGGTAGAGGAGCAGTACTTC.

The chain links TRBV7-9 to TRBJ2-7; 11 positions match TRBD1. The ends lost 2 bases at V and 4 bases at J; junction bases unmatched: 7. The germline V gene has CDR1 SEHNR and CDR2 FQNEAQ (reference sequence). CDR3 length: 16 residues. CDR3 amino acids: CASSLPEGQGAYEQYF. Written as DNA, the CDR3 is TGTGCCAGCAGCTTACCAGAAGGACAGGGGGCGTACGAGCAGTACTTC.

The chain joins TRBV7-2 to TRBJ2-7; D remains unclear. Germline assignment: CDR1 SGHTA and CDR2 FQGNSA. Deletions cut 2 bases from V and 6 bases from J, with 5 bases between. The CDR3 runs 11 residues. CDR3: CASSLSSEQYF. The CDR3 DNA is TGTGCCAGCAGCTTAAGTAGCGAGCAGTACTTC.

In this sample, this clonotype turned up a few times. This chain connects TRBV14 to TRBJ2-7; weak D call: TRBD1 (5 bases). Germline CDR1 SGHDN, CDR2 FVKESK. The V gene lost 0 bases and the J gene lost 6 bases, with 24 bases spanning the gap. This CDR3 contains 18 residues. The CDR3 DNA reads TGTGCCAGCAGCCAAGATAAGGTTCTCCAGGGTTCCCCTCTCGAGCAGTACTTC. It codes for CASSQDKVLQGSPLEQYF.